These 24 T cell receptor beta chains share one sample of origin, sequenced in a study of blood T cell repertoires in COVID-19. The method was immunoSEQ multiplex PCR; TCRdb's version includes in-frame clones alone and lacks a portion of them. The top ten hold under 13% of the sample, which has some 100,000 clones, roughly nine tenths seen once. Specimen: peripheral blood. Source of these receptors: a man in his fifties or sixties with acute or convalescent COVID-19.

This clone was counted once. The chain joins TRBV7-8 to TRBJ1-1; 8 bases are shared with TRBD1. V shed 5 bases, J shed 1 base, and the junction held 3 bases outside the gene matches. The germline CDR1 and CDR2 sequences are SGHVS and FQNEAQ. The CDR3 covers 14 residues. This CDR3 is CASSPGGRNTEAFF. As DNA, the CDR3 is TGTGCCAGCAGCCCAGGGGGCCGGAACACTGAAGCTTTCTTT.

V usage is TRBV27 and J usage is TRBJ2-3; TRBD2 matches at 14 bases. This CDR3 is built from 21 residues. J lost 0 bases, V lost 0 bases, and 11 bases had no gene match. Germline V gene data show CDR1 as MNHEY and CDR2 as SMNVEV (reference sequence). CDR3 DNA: TGTGCCAGCAGTTTATCAATGGGACTAGCGGGAGCTCTGACTAGCACAGATACGCAGTATTTT. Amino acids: CASSLSMGLAGALTSTDTQYF.

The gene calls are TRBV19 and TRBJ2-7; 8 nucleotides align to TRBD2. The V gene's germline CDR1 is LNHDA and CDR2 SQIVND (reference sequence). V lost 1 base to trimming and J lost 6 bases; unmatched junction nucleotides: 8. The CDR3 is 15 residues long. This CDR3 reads CASSIGIAGLGEQYF. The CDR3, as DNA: TGTGCCAGTAGTATAGGGATAGCGGGATTGGGCGAGCAGTACTTC.

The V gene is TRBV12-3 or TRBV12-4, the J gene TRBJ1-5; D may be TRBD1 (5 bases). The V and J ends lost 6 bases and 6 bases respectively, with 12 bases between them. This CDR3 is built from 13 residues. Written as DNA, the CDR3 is TGTGCCAGCAGCCCTACGGGGGGTCAGCCCCAGCATTTT. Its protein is CASSPTGGQPQHF.

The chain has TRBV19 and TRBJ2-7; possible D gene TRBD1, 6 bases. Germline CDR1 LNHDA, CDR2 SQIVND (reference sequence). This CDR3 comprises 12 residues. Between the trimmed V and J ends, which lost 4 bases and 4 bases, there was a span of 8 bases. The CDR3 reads CASSTRGYEQYF. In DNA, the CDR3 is TGTGCCAGTAGTACAAGGGGGTACGAGCAGTACTTC.

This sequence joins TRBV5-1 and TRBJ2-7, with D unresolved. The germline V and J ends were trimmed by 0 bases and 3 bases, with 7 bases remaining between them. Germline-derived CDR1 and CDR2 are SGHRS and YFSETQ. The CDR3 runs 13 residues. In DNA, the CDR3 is TGCGCCAGCAGCTTGGAACCTAACTACGAGCAGTACTTC. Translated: CASSLEPNYEQYF.

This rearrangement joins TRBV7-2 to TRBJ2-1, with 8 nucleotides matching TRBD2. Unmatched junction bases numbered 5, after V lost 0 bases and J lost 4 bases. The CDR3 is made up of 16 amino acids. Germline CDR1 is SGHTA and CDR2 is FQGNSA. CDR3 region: CASSLAAGGGYNEQFF. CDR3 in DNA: TGTGCCAGCAGCTTAGCGGCGGGAGGTGGGTACAATGAGCAGTTCTTC.

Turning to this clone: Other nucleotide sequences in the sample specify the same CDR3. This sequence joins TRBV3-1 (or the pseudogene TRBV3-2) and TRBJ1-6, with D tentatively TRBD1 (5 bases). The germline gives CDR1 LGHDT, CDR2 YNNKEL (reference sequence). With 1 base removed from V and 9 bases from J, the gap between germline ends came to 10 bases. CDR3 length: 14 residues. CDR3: CASSQGGQGSPLHF. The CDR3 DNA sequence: TGTGCCAGCAGCCAAGGGGGTCAGGGTTCACCCCTCCACTTT.

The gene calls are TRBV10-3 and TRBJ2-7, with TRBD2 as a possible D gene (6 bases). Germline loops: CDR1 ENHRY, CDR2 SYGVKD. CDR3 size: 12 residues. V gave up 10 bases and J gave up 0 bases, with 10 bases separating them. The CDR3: CASGESSYEQYF. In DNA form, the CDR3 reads TGTGCCAGCGGGGAAAGCTCCTACGAGCAGTACTTC.

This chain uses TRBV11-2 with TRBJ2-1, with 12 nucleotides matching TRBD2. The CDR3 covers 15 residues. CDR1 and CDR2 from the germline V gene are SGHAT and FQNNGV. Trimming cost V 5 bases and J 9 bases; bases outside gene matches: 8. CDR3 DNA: TGTGCCAGCAGCCCGACTAGCGGGAGTATTGGTGAGCAGTTCTTC. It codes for CASSPTSGSIGEQFF.

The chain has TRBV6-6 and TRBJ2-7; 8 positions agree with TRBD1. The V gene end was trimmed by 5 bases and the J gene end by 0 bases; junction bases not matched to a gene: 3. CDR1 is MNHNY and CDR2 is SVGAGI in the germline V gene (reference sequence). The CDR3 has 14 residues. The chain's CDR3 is CASSPTGVSYEQYF. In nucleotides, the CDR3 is TGTGCCAGCAGTCCGACAGGGGTCTCCTACGAGCAGTACTTC.

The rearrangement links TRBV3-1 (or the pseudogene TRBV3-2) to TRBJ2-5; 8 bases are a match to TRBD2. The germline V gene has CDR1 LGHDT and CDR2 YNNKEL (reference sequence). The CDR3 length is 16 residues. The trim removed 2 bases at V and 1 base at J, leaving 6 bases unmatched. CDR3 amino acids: CASSQRTSGAQETQYF. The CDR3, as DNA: TGTGCCAGCAGCCAAAGAACTAGCGGAGCCCAAGAGACCCAGTACTTC.

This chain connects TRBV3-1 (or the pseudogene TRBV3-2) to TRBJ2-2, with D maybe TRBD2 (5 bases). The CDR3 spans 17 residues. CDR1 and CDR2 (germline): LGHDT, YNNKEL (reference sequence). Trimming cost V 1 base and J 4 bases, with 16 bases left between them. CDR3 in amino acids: CASSQGRGGRGTGELFF. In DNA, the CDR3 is TGTGCCAGCAGCCAAGGGCGAGGCGGGCGTGGCACCGGGGAGCTGTTTTTT.

The CDR3 coding sequence is TGTGCCAGCAGCTCGAGACAGCGGGGCCACAATGAGCAGTTCTTC. As protein: CASSSRQRGHNEQFF. This chain joins TRBV3-1 (or the pseudogene TRBV3-2) and TRBJ2-1, with 7 bases matching TRBD2. The CDR3 spans 15 residues. Germline values: CDR1 LGHDT, CDR2 YNNKEL (reference sequence). J lost 5 bases, V lost 5 bases, and 9 bases had no gene match.

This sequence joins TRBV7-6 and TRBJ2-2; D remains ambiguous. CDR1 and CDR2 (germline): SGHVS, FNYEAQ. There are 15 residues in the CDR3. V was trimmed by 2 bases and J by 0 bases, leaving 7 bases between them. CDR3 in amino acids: CASSLTVSNTGELFF. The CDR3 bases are TGTGCCAGCAGCTTAACAGTTTCGAACACCGGGGAGCTGTTTTTT.

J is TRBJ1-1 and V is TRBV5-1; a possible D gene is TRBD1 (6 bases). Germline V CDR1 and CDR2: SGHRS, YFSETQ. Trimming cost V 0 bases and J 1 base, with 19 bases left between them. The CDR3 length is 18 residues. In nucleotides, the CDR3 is TGCGCCAGCAGCTTGGTTCAGGGGATTCAGTGGAGGAACACTGAAGCTTTCTTT. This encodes CASSLVQGIQWRNTEAFF. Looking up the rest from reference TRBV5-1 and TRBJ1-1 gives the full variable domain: KAGVTQTPRYLIKTRGQQVTLSCSPISGHRSVSWYQQTPGQGLQFLFEYFSETQRNKGNFPGRFSGRQFSNSRSEMNVSTLELGDSALYLCASSLVQGIQWRNTEAFFGQGTRLTVV.

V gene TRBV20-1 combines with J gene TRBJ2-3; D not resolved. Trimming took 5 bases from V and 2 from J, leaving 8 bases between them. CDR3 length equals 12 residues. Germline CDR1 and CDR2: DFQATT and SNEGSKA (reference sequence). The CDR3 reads CSAGGHTDTQYF. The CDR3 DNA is TGCAGTGCTGGTGGGCACACAGATACGCAGTATTTT.

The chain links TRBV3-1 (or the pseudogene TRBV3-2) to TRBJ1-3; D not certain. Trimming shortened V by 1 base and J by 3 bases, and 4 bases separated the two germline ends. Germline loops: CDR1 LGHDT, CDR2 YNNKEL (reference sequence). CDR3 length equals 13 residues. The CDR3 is CASSQGLGNTIYF. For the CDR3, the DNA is TGTGCCAGCAGCCAAGGTCTTGGAAACACCATATATTTT.

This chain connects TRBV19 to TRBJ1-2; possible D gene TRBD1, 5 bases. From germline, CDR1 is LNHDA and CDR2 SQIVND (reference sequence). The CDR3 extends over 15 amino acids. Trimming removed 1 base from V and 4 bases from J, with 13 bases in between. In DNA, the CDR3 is TGTGCCAGTAGTATAGCAGGGCAGATATTCTATGGCTACACCTTC. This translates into CASSIAGQIFYGYTF.

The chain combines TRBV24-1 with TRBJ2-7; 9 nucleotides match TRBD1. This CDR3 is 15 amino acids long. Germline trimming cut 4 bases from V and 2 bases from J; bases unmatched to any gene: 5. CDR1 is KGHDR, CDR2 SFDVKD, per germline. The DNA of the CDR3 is TGTGCCACCAGTGAGGGACAGGGCCTAACCTACGAGCAGTACTTC. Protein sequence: CATSEGQGLTYEQYF.

In DNA form, the CDR3 reads TGTGCCAGCAGCCAAGGACTCCGGGACAGGGGGTACACCGGGGAGCTGTTTTTT. Residues: CASSQGLRDRGYTGELFF. V is TRBV3-1 (or the pseudogene TRBV3-2) and J is TRBJ2-2; the match to TRBD1 covers 11 bases. CDR1 is LGHDT and CDR2 is YNNKEL in the germline V gene (reference sequence). Unmatched junction bases numbered 7, after V lost 1 base and J lost 3 bases. This CDR3 region has 18 residues.

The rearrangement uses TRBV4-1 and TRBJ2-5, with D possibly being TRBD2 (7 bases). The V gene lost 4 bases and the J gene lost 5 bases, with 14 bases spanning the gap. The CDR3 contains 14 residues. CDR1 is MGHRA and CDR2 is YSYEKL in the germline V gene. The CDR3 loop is CASSPGGLRETQYF. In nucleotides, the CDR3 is TGCGCCAGCAGCCCGGGGGGCTTAAGGGAGACCCAGTACTTC.

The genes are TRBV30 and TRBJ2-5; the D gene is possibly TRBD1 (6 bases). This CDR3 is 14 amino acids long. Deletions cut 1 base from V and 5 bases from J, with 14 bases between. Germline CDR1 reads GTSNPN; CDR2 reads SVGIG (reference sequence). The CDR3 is CAWSATGFRETQYF. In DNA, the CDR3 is TGTGCCTGGAGTGCTACAGGGTTTCGGGAGACCCAGTACTTC. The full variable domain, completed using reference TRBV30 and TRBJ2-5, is SQTIHQWPATLVQPVGSPLSLECTVEGTSNPNLYWYRQAAGRGLQLLFYSVGIGQISSEVPQNLSASRPQDRQFILSSKKLLLSDSGFYLCAWSATGFRETQYFGPGTRLLVL.

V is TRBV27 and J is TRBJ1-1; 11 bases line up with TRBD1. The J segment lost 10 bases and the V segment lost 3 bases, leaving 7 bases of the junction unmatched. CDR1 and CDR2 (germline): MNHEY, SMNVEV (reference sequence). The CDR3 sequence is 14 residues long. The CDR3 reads CASSFGQGAMRAFF. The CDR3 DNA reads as TGTGCCAGCAGTTTCGGACAGGGGGCTATGAGAGCTTTCTTT.